These 25 T cell receptor beta chains came from one sample sequenced in a study of tumor-infiltrating lymphocytes in localized non-small cell lung cancer. TCRdb's table, derived via immunoSEQ multiplex PCR, lists solely in-frame clones and lacks some. The data show about 12,000 clones, with about 82% seen just once and 9.5% to 15% held by the top ten. Sequences were obtained from uninvolved lung tissue not adjacent to the tumor. These receptors were taken from a human donor with non-small cell lung cancer.

The rearrangement joins TRBV19 to TRBJ2-7; 8 nucleotides match TRBD1. CDR1 LNHDA and CDR2 SQIVND come from the germline V gene (reference sequence). The CDR3 is 15 amino acids. V shed 4 bases, J shed 1 base, and the junction held 6 bases outside the gene matches. The CDR3 protein is CASSSPGQASYEQYF. DNA of the CDR3: TGTGCCAGTAGTAGTCCGGGACAGGCTTCCTACGAGCAGTACTTC.

This chain uses TRBV4-1 with TRBJ1-5; TRBD1 matches at 9 bases. Looked up from germline, CDR1 is MGHRA and CDR2 is YSYEKL. The CDR3 extends over 17 amino acids. The J segment lost 5 bases and the V segment lost 1 base, leaving 9 bases of the junction unmatched. The CDR3 sequence is CASSQAHGQGWYQPQHF. CDR3 sequence (DNA): TGCGCCAGCAGCCAAGCCCACGGACAGGGGTGGTATCAGCCCCAGCATTTT.

The CDR3: CASKRTDTQYF. The CDR3 DNA reads as TGTGCCAGCAAGCGCACAGATACGCAGTATTTT. The chain joins TRBV6-5 to TRBJ2-3; D unresolved. The germline V gene encodes CDR1 MNHEY and CDR2 SVGAGI. The CDR3 has 11 residues. V lost 7 bases and J 1 base, leaving 3 bases between the germline ends.

This chain joins TRBV30 and TRBJ1-5; no clear D gene. Germline V lookup: CDR1 GTSNPN, CDR2 SVGIG (reference sequence). The CDR3 runs 13 residues. The V end was cut by 0 bases, the J end by 5 bases, with 8 bases between. CDR3 DNA sequence: TGTGCCTGGAGTGTAGCGGGGTATCAGCCCCAGCATTTT. As protein: CAWSVAGYQPQHF.

The J gene is TRBJ1-1, the V gene TRBV9; no firm D call. Germline-derived CDR1 and CDR2 are SGDLS and YYNGEE. There are 16 residues in the CDR3. Trimming took off 0 bases at V and 4 bases at J, with 16 bases between the two ends. CDR3: CASSVAPQQSSTEAFF. CDR3 in DNA: TGTGCCAGCAGCGTAGCCCCCCAACAGTCGAGCACTGAAGCTTTCTTT.

A single count supports this clone. The rearrangement uses TRBV19 and TRBJ2-7, with 9 bases aligning to TRBD1. The J segment lost 0 bases and the V segment lost 8 bases, leaving 8 bases of the junction unmatched. Germline loops: CDR1 LNHDA, CDR2 SQIVND (reference sequence). This CDR3 has 15 amino acids. CDR3 loop: CASGTGQGSSYEQYF. CDR3 nucleotides: TGTGCCAGTGGAACGGGACAGGGCAGCTCCTACGAGCAGTACTTC.

A single count supports this clone. The rearrangement joins TRBV7-2 to TRBJ2-2, with D unresolved. The CDR3 contains 13 residues. Trimming took 1 base from V and 4 from J, leaving 4 bases between them. Germline-derived CDR1 and CDR2 are SGHTA and FQGNSA. The CDR3 spells CASSLDLTGELFF. The CDR3 coding sequence is TGTGCCAGCAGCTTAGATCTCACCGGGGAGCTGTTTTTT.

The chain recombines TRBV13 with TRBJ1-5; possible D gene TRBD1, 5 bases. Trimming shortened V by 2 bases and J by 7 bases, and 15 bases separated the two germline ends. The CDR3 totals 15 residues. Germline loops: CDR1 PRHDT, CDR2 FYEKMQ (reference sequence). The CDR3 spells CASSLRPPGNQPQHF. The CDR3 nucleotides read TGTGCCAGCAGCTTAAGACCCCCAGGGAACCAGCCCCAGCATTTT.

The genes are TRBV7-8 and TRBJ1-1; D is ambiguous. CDR1 and CDR2 (germline): SGHVS, FQNEAQ. This CDR3 comprises 13 residues. V lost 5 bases, J lost 7 bases, and 14 bases lay in between. CDR3: CASSPQSGYEAFF. The CDR3 DNA is TGTGCCAGCAGCCCCCAATCGGGGTATGAAGCTTTCTTT. Looking up the rest from reference TRBV7-8 and TRBJ1-1 gives the full variable domain: GAGVSQSPRYKVAKRGQDVALRCDPISGHVSLFWYQQALGQGPEFLTYFQNEAQLDKSGLPSDRFFAERPEGSVSTLKIQRTQQEDSAVYLCASSPQSGYEAFFGQGTRLTVV.

The J gene is TRBJ1-5, the V gene TRBV4-2, with a weak D call TRBD1 (6 bases). The CDR3 is made up of 16 amino acids. The germline V gene has CDR1 LGHNA and CDR2 YNFKEQ. Trimming removed 1 base at V and 0 bases at J, with 10 bases between. The CDR3 loop is CASSQGTDYSNQPQHF. DNA for the CDR3: TGTGCCAGCAGCCAAGGGACAGACTATAGCAATCAGCCCCAGCATTTT.

The chain carries TRBV7-2 and TRBJ2-1, with 13 positions matching TRBD2. Germline trimming cut 5 bases from V and 2 bases from J; bases unmatched to any gene: 3. The length of the CDR3 is 16 residues. CDR1 is SGHTA, CDR2 FQGNSA, per germline. The CDR3 DNA sequence: TGTGCCAGCAGCCTCACTAGCGGGGGGGCCTACAATGAGCAGTTCTTC. This translates into CASSLTSGGAYNEQFF.

The gene calls are TRBV2 and TRBJ1-6, with no clear D. This CDR3 spans 16 amino acids. The germline V gene has CDR1 SNHLY and CDR2 FYNNEI. Trimming took off 2 bases at V and 1 base at J, with 9 bases between the two ends. The CDR3 protein is CASSESGGSYNSPLHF. The CDR3 DNA is TGTGCCAGCAGTGAAAGTGGTGGGTCCTATAATTCACCCCTCCACTTT.

This chain uses TRBV6-6 with TRBJ2-5; D might be TRBD2 (7 bases). Germline-derived CDR1 and CDR2 are MNHNY and SVGAGI (reference sequence). CDR3 length equals 16 residues. The V end was cut by 4 bases, the J end by 1 base, with 16 bases between. The CDR3 DNA reads as TGTGCCAGCAGTTCGACGCGCGGGGGCTTCCAAGAGACCCAGTACTTC. Translated: CASSSTRGGFQETQYF.

The chain has TRBV25-1 and TRBJ1-2; D unclear. This CDR3 region has 13 residues. V gave up 8 bases and J gave up 3 bases, with 13 bases separating them. Germline lookup yields CDR1 MGHDK and CDR2 SYGVNS. The CDR3 sequence is CASLGPPDYGYTF. As DNA, the CDR3 is TGTGCCAGCTTAGGACCTCCTGACTATGGCTACACCTTC.

This sequence joins TRBV19 and TRBJ1-6, with TRBD1 matching over 8 bases. This CDR3 contains 16 residues. Germline lookup yields CDR1 LNHDA and CDR2 SQIVND (reference sequence). V trimming: 1 base; J trimming: 9 bases; junction bases outside the gene matches: 8. CDR3 amino acids: CASSIGTGQGSSPLHF. CDR3 nucleotide sequence: TGTGCCAGTAGTATAGGGACCGGACAGGGAAGTTCACCCCTCCACTTT.

V is TRBV19 and J is TRBJ2-2; a possible D gene is TRBD1 (5 bases). The V end was cut by 3 bases, the J end by 0 bases, with 17 bases between. The CDR3 length is 18 residues. CDR1 and CDR2 (germline): LNHDA, SQIVND (reference sequence). Here the CDR3 reads CASSIHLSTATNTGELFF. As DNA, the CDR3 is TGTGCCAGTAGTATCCACCTCTCGACAGCTACGAACACCGGGGAGCTGTTTTTT.

The chain combines TRBV5-6 with TRBJ2-6; unclear D gene. The length of the CDR3 is 13 residues. With 2 bases removed from V and 4 bases from J, the gap between germline ends came to 4 bases. Per germline, CDR1 SGHDT and CDR2 YYEEEE. The CDR3 region is CASSLTGANVLTF. CDR3 DNA sequence: TGTGCCAGCAGCTTAACCGGGGCCAACGTCCTGACTTTC.

This chain joins TRBV7-6 and TRBJ2-5; the match to TRBD1 covers 10 bases. J gave up 5 bases and V 5 bases, and 17 bases lay outside the gene matches. Germline V gives CDR1 SGHVS, CDR2 FNYEAQ. CDR3 length equals 18 residues. This chain's CDR3 is CASSRPLGGTGEWETQYF. CDR3 bases: TGTGCCAGCAGCCGACCTCTCGGCGGGACAGGGGAATGGGAGACCCAGTACTTC.

V and J are TRBV10-1 and TRBJ1-6; D is uncertain. Germline CDR1 and CDR2: WNHNN and SYGVQD (reference sequence). The germline V and J ends were trimmed by 2 bases and 7 bases, with 6 bases remaining between them. The CDR3 extends over 13 amino acids. CDR3 DNA: TGCGCCAGCAGTGAGAGGGTAAATTCACCCCTCCACTTT. Its translation: CASSERVNSPLHF.

This clone has more than one count but fewer than ten. The rearrangement uses TRBV10-2 and TRBJ1-5; D may be TRBD1 (6 bases). Trimming shortened V by 8 bases and J by 9 bases, and 17 bases separated the two germline ends. The CDR3 consists of 13 residues. Germline CDR1 reads WSHSY; CDR2 reads SAAADI. Here the CDR3 DNA reads TGCGCCAGCGATCGAGGGGGGATGGGGCCCCAGCATTTT. This encodes CASDRGGMGPQHF.

The gene calls are TRBV19 and TRBJ1-5; no firm D call. The ends were cut back, 8 bases at V and 3 bases at J, with 14 bases in the middle. This CDR3 is 14 amino acids long. Germline CDR1 reads LNHDA; CDR2 reads SQIVND (reference sequence). CDR3 bases: TGTGCCAGTCGGGCGGACGGCCTCAATCAGCCCCAGCATTTT. Amino acids: CASRADGLNQPQHF.

The chain links TRBV19 to TRBJ1-5; D gene unclear. This CDR3 contains 12 residues. CDR1 and CDR2 (germline): LNHDA, SQIVND (reference sequence). Trimming removed 3 bases at V and 6 bases at J, with 6 bases between. The CDR3 sequence: CASSISVQPQHF. CDR3 in DNA: TGTGCCAGTAGTATTTCGGTTCAGCCCCAGCATTTT.

A few counts support this clone. This chain joins TRBV11-2 and TRBJ2-2; TRBD1 matches 9 bases. V lost 6 bases to trimming and J lost 4 bases; unmatched junction nucleotides: 0. The CDR3 spans 13 residues. Germline-derived CDR1 and CDR2 are SGHAT and FQNNGV. Here the CDR3 DNA reads TGTGCCAGCAGGGACAGGGGCACCGGGGAGCTGTTTTTT. It encodes CASRDRGTGELFF.

V usage is TRBV5-1 and J usage is TRBJ1-2; TRBD1 might be the D (5 bases). Germline V CDR1 and CDR2: SGHRS, YFSETQ. The germline V and J ends were trimmed by 5 bases and 4 bases, with 9 bases remaining between them. CDR3 length equals 12 residues. This CDR3 is CASSTQGYGYTF. In DNA, the CDR3 is TGCGCCAGCAGTACGCAGGGCTATGGCTACACCTTC.

This clone has a single count. The J gene is TRBJ2-3, the V gene TRBV7-8; D is undetermined. V lost 4 bases and J lost 2, with 4 bases in between. This CDR3 has 12 residues. CDR1 and CDR2 from the germline V gene are SGHVS and FQNEAQ. CDR3 protein: CASSSHTDTQYF. DNA of the CDR3: TGTGCCAGCAGCTCGCACACAGATACGCAGTATTTT.